This TCR beta chain originates from a study of T cells after yellow fever vaccination. For the study at large: The authors prepared low-cell-number fractions using SMART-Seq v4 Ultra Low Input. Study conclusions and caveats: A secondary response was less intense yet reached its peak sooner, at day 5 versus 15. Most primary-vaccination clones recurred post-booster (nearly 98% CD4, roughly 87% CD8).

This clonotype was recorded many times. Its antigen is undetermined. The CDR3 runs to 11 residues. Per germline, CDR1 GTSNPN and CDR2 SVGIG (reference sequence). Trimming removed 4 bases at V and 1 base at J, with 4 bases between. For TCR, cDNA came from 5'RACE template switching, which added a universal primer site and UMIs. From the 5' RACE reads, TCRdb called clonotypes with MiXCR, one entry per CDR3 protein. The sample consists of some 68,000 distinct CDR3 sequences, less than 8.5% of them appearing once. The rearrangement uses TRBV30 and TRBJ1-1; no clear D gene. This TCR was recovered from a man younger than 30 who received the YFV17D yellow fever vaccine. Sequences were derived from CD8+ T cells sorted from PBMCs, sampled roughly seven weeks after the first yellow fever vaccination. The CDR3 DNA follows: TGTGCCTGGAACCAGAACACTGAAGCTTTCTTT. Translating gives CAWNQNTEAFF. Looking up the rest from reference TRBV30 and TRBJ1-1 gives the full variable domain: SQTIHQWPATLVQPVGSPLSLECTVEGTSNPNLYWYRQAAGRGLQLLFYSVGIGQISSEVPQNLSASRPQDRQFILSSKKLLLSDSGFYLCAWNQNTEAFFGQGTRLTVV.